This T cell receptor (beta chain) was observed in a study of chemoradiotherapy in HPV16-positive cancers. This CDR3 has 16 residues. Germline CDR1 and CDR2: SGHAT and FQNNGV. Trimming took 7 bases from V and 0 from J, leaving 18 bases between them. Regarding the study as a whole: Non-HPV-specific T cells did not expand in tumors during treatment, whereas candidate HPV-specific clones and E7-related motifs did.

With regard to this clone: Its specificity is not known.

Clones were read by immunoSEQ multiplex PCR, and TCRdb kept only the in-frame ones, dropping some. The data show some 21,000 clones, around 87% seen once. The V call is TRBV11-2, the J call TRBJ2-5; TRBD1 or TRBD2 may be the D gene (6 bases each). The material sequenced was blood, taken from a patient who underwent chemoradiotherapy. The TCR comes from a human donor with HPV-associated anogenital cancer. The DNA of the CDR3 is TGTGCCAGCACCCTCCTAGCCGGGGGCTACCAAGAGACCCAGTACTTC. Translation gives CASTLLAGGYQETQYF.